Sequencing of this T cell receptor (beta chain) was carried out in a study of response to subunit inactivated influenza vaccine (dated by TCRdb to between 2018 and 2020). For context, the study as a whole: The study used deep quantitative T cell receptor repertoire profiling to track responses to a trivalent subunit inactivated influenza vaccine. What the research found in general, with its limitations: The authors suggested that each seasonal influenza vaccination may recruit only a limited number of new T cells.

The germline ends are 12 bases apart after V is trimmed by 5 bases and J by 2 bases. The CDR3 goes from the cysteine to the phenylalanine over 15 residues. Only the CDR3 portion is preserved as DNA: 45 bases, with reading frame beginning at the first base. Looking up the germline V gene yields CDR1 LGHNA and CDR2 YNFKEQ. This clonotype has a handful of counts. This receptor's antigen is unknown. Base qualities are not recorded, but no much larger clone differs from it by a single base. Library preparation was by RT-PCR. TCRdb names Illumina HiSeq 2500 as the instrument used. The public reads were reprocessed in TCRdb via fastp at Q25 and MiXCR, keeping in-frame beta chains. Rows with one shared CDR3 protein collapse into an entry with the most common genes and DNA. The sample table lists around 790,000 distinct CDR3 sequences, approximately 21% of them with a count of one. The leading ten clones occupy approximately 10% of the sample.

The V and J segments used are TRBV4-2 and TRBJ2-2; no confident D gene assignment can be made. The sequence was obtained from a man in his fifties who received an inactivated influenza vaccine. Donor details come from another sample of the same person, matched by shared clones. The sequencing used PBMCs from blood, collected more than 4 days after vaccination. Here is the DNA: TGTGCCAGCAGCAAAGCGACTTTCAACACCGGGGAGCTGTTTTTT. This sequence encodes CASSKATFNTGELFF.